Following are 7 T cell receptor beta chains from one sample sequenced in a study of cytomegalovirus exposure and HLA in healthy donors. Primers for the PCR totalled 60 Vbeta and 13 Jbeta. Measured with immunoSEQ multiplex PCR; TCRdb has only the in-frame clones, and not every one. Among about 130,000 clones listed, around 9% were seen once. The specimen was PBMCs. Every receptor here comes from a man aged 40-50 years in good health and CMV-seronegative.

The sample holds a few counts of this clone. This chain uses TRBV11-2 with TRBJ2-7, with TRBD2 matching 8 bases. The V and J ends lost 5 bases and 3 bases, in that order; junction bases with no gene match: 3. CDR1 is SGHAT, CDR2 FQNNGV, per germline. There are 13 residues in the CDR3. CDR3 residues: CASSLSGGYEQYF. The CDR3 DNA follows: TGTGCCAGCAGCCTCAGCGGGGGCTACGAGCAGTACTTC.

The chain recombines TRBV4-1 with TRBJ1-2; tentatively, D is TRBD1 (6 bases). This CDR3 contains 16 residues. Per germline, CDR1 MGHRA and CDR2 YSYEKL. The ends were cut back, 1 base at V and 4 bases at J, with 16 bases in the middle. This CDR3 reads CASSQVRGGAGYGYTF. CDR3 in DNA: TGCGCCAGCAGCCAAGTACGGGGGGGGGCGGGCTATGGCTACACCTTC.

This clone was picked up a small number of times. The CDR3: CASSQSTGAVYEQYF. The CDR3 DNA sequence: TGTGCCAGCAGCCAGAGTACAGGGGCAGTCTACGAGCAGTACTTC. V is TRBV7-8 and J is TRBJ2-7; TRBD1 matches at 7 bases. With 5 bases clipped from V and 3 bases from J, the junction kept 10 bases outside the gene matches. The germline V gene has CDR1 SGHVS and CDR2 FQNEAQ. CDR3 length: 15 residues.

Only a few counts were recorded for this clone. The V gene is TRBV21-1, the J gene TRBJ1-5; TRBD1 is the table's D call, not checked against the DNA. TRBV21-1 is a recognized pseudogene. The CDR3 length is 17 residues. CDR3 amino acids: CASSPRDRFRLCQPQHF. DNA for the CDR3: TGTGCCAGCAGCCCCCGGGACAGATTCCGTTTGTGTCAGCCCCAGCATTTT.

This clone was observed a handful of times. The rearrangement links TRBV9 to TRBJ2-2, with D maybe TRBD2 (7 bases). Germline V gives CDR1 SGDLS, CDR2 YYNGEE. The CDR3 consists of 15 residues. The V and J ends lost 3 bases and 3 bases respectively, with 12 bases between them. The CDR3 loop reads CASSDREGDTGELFF. The CDR3 bases are TGTGCCAGCAGCGACAGGGAGGGCGACACCGGGGAGCTGTTTTTT.

Only a few counts were recorded for this clone. The chain uses TRBV10-2 and TRBJ2-3; 10 bases line up with TRBD2. Germline V gene lookup returns CDR1 WSHSY and CDR2 SAAADI. This CDR3 is 15 amino acids long. The trim removed 7 bases at V and 2 bases at J, leaving 6 bases unmatched. The CDR3 DNA reads as TGCGCCAGCAAGATAGCGGGGGGTCCCACAGATACGCAGTATTTT. Its translation is CASKIAGGPTDTQYF.

This clone was detected only a few times. The chain combines TRBV2 with TRBJ1-5; a weak D match, TRBD1 (6 bases). Germline V lookup: CDR1 SNHLY, CDR2 FYNNEI. The CDR3 extends over 15 amino acids. V shed 6 bases and J shed 2 bases, with 14 bases lying between them. The CDR3 sequence: CASSLTGRGNQPQHF. In DNA form, the CDR3 reads TGTGCCAGCAGCCTCACAGGGAGGGGCAATCAGCCCCAGCATTTT.